This TCR beta chain was found in a study of cytomegalovirus exposure and HLA in healthy donors. The PCR used 60 Vbeta and 13 Jbeta primers. Profiled with immunoSEQ multiplex PCR; TCRdb holds only in-frame clones, not every one. This specimen shows about 140,000 clones; the ten leading clones hold about 2.3%. Germline CDR1 reads SGDLS; CDR2 reads YYNGEE. This CDR3 comprises 14 residues. V lost 2 bases, J lost 4 bases, and 3 bases stayed unmatched. Notes on the study in general: The Asian-associated ancestry cluster reportedly had fewer N-insertions than the 666-donor mean in a later analysis.

Details on this clone: Its antigen is unknown.

The V gene is TRBV9, the J gene TRBJ2-1, with 7 positions matching TRBD2. The sequence came from a woman aged 18 to 35 in good health and CMV-seronegative. The sample was PBMCs. This CDR3 reads CASSVSGYYNEQFF. The DNA of the CDR3 is TGTGCCAGCAGCGTTAGCGGGTATTACAATGAGCAGTTCTTC.